Following are 28 T cell receptor beta chains from one sample sequenced in a study of Ad26.COV2.S vaccination and SARS-CoV-2 variants. Clones were read by immunoSEQ multiplex PCR, and TCRdb kept only the in-frame ones, dropping some. The sample comprises tens of thousands of clones, roughly 83% of which are singletons, and around 43% rests with the top ten. The material sequenced was peripheral blood, taken after recovery from COVID-19. The receptors were gathered from a human donor who had recovered from COVID-19.

The genes are TRBV10-1 and TRBJ2-1; D may be TRBD2 (5 bases). The CDR3 has 16 amino acids. Between the trimmed V and J ends, which lost 0 bases and 1 base, there was a span of 10 bases. Per germline, CDR1 WNHNN and CDR2 SYGVQD (reference sequence). CDR3 sequence: CASSESRRGSYNEQFF. The CDR3 DNA reads TGCGCCAGCAGTGAGTCGAGGCGAGGGTCCTACAATGAGCAGTTCTTC.

V usage is TRBV19 and J usage is TRBJ2-3; 14 bases are a match to TRBD2. The CDR3 runs 17 residues. Trimming cost V 1 base and J 4 bases; bases outside gene matches: 4. The V gene's germline CDR1 is LNHDA and CDR2 SQIVND (reference sequence). Here the CDR3 reads CASSIAGLAGVPDTQYF. The DNA of the CDR3 is TGTGCCAGTAGTATAGCGGGACTAGCGGGAGTACCAGATACGCAGTATTTT.

The rearrangement uses TRBV5-1 and TRBJ2-7; D may be TRBD1 or TRBD2 (5 bases each). CDR3 length equals 16 residues. The germline gives CDR1 SGHRS, CDR2 YFSETQ. Trimming shortened V by 0 bases and J by 1 base, and 14 bases separated the two germline ends. The CDR3 DNA is TGCGCCAGCAGCTTGGAACCCGGGACGCCTTCCTACGAGCAGTACTTC. This encodes CASSLEPGTPSYEQYF.

This sequence joins TRBV19 and TRBJ1-3; weak D call: TRBD1 (6 bases). Germline values: CDR1 LNHDA, CDR2 SQIVND (reference sequence). The CDR3 covers 17 residues. V was shortened by 3 bases and J by 0 bases, with 15 bases between the two germline ends. Written as DNA, the CDR3 is TGTGCCAGTAGTATCCTTGCAGGGGTGATCTCTGGAAACACCATATATTTT. It translates to CASSILAGVISGNTIYF.

The sample holds one count of this clone. The chain links TRBV14 to TRBJ2-1, with D possibly being TRBD1 or TRBD2 (6 bases each). Trimming took 3 bases from V and 6 from J, leaving 12 bases between them. From germline, CDR1 is SGHDN and CDR2 FVKESK. CDR3 length: 14 residues. DNA for the CDR3: TGTGCCAGCAGCCACAATGGAGGGGGCAATGAGCAGTTCTTC. Amino acid sequence: CASSHNGGGNEQFF.

The J gene is TRBJ2-2, the V gene TRBV29-1; D possibly uses TRBD1 or TRBD2 (5 bases each). CDR1 and CDR2 from the germline V gene are SQVTM and ANQGSEA. V shed 3 bases and J shed 4 bases, with 9 bases lying between them. The CDR3 contains 13 residues. Here the CDR3 DNA reads TGCAGCGTTGACAGGGAGAGCACCGGGGAGCTGTTTTTT. As protein: CSVDRESTGELFF.

The rearrangement links TRBV5-1 to TRBJ1-4; 10 nucleotides line up with TRBD1. Germline CDR1 reads SGHRS; CDR2 reads YFSETQ. The ends lost 0 bases at V and 8 bases at J; junction bases unmatched: 4. This CDR3 region has 15 residues. DNA of the CDR3: TGCGCCAGCAGCTTGGAGGGGACAGGGGAGGAAAAACTGTTTTTT. It yields the protein CASSLEGTGEEKLFF.

This clone appeared a few times. CDR3 loop: CSAMRGEEQYF. CDR3 sequence (DNA): TGCAGTGCTATGCGGGGGGAGGAACAGTACTTC. V usage is TRBV20-1 and J usage is TRBJ2-7, with 8 bases lining up with TRBD2. CDR3 length: 11 residues. Germline V gene sequence: CDR1 DFQATT, CDR2 SNEGSKA (reference sequence). The V gene end was trimmed by 4 bases and the J gene end by 10 bases; junction bases not matched to a gene: 6.

Turning to this clone: This same CDR3 is encoded by further DNA sequences in the sample. This rearrangement joins TRBV12-3 or TRBV12-4 to TRBJ1-1; D is uncertain. V was trimmed by 5 bases and J by 0 bases, leaving 7 bases between them. CDR3 length: 13 amino acids. The CDR3 region is CASSLRVNTEAFF. Here the CDR3 DNA reads TGTGCCAGCAGTCTTCGGGTGAACACTGAAGCTTTCTTT.

The chain joins TRBV5-1 to TRBJ2-2, with TRBD1 identical over 7 bases. The CDR3 length is 16 residues. The ends lost 0 bases at V and 4 bases at J; junction bases unmatched: 6. CDR1 and CDR2 from the germline V gene are SGHRS and YFSETQ. The chain's CDR3 is CASSLDTGAGTGELFF. The CDR3 nucleotides read TGCGCCAGCAGCTTGGACACAGGGGCGGGCACCGGGGAGCTGTTTTTT.

This clone came up once. The chain links TRBV18 to TRBJ2-1; TRBD1 matches at 7 bases. V was clipped by 6 bases and J by 4 bases; unmatched bases: 9. Per germline, CDR1 KGHSH and CDR2 LQKENI. This CDR3 spans 15 amino acids. Here the CDR3 reads CASSPRQGSYNEQFF. The CDR3 DNA is TGTGCCAGCTCTCCCAGACAGGGAAGTTACAATGAGCAGTTCTTC.

This clone was seen once. CDR3 residues: CASTPGGMNTEAFF. The CDR3 coding sequence is TGTGCCAGCACCCCCGGGGGCATGAACACTGAAGCTTTCTTT. The V and J genes are TRBV28 and TRBJ1-1; possibly TRBD1 for D (6 bases). CDR3 length: 14 amino acids. Trimming removed 7 bases at V and 0 bases at J, with 12 bases between. Germline V gene sequence: CDR1 MDHEN, CDR2 SYDVKM.

The rearrangement joins TRBV2 to TRBJ1-4; a weak D match, TRBD1 (5 bases). The V and J ends lost 6 bases and 1 base respectively, with 15 bases between them. The germline V gene encodes CDR1 SNHLY and CDR2 FYNNEI. The CDR3 has 16 residues. The CDR3, as DNA: TGTGCCAGCAGGTTGGGGGGGGGAAGAACTAATGAAAAACTGTTTTTT. Amino acids: CASRLGGGRTNEKLFF.

The chain recombines TRBV21-1 with TRBJ1-1; the D call TRBD1 from the table was never checked on the DNA. TRBV21-1 is a recognized pseudogene. The CDR3 totals 19 residues. The CDR3 region is CASSKTVIGDRGSGTEAFF. The CDR3 bases are TGTGCCAGCAGCAAAACCGTCATCGGGGACAGGGGAAGCGGCACTGAAGCTTTCTTT.

The chain joins TRBV19 to TRBJ2-2, with 7 bases that match TRBD1. This CDR3 comprises 15 residues. Per the germline V gene, CDR1 is LNHDA and CDR2 is SQIVND (reference sequence). V dropped 7 bases and J dropped 2; count of bases not matched to a gene: 7. The CDR3 protein is CASTIGQVNTGELFF. In nucleotides, the CDR3 is TGTGCCAGTACTATCGGACAGGTTAACACCGGGGAGCTGTTTTTT.

The rearrangement joins TRBV3-1 (or the pseudogene TRBV3-2) to TRBJ1-2; 10 bases fit TRBD1. The CDR3 runs 16 residues. The J segment lost 4 bases and the V segment lost 4 bases, leaving 9 bases of the junction unmatched. Germline assignment: CDR1 LGHDT and CDR2 YNNKEL (reference sequence). CDR3 sequence reads: CASSRQGTGEVYGYTF. CDR3 DNA: TGTGCCAGCAGCCGCCAGGGGACAGGGGAAGTCTATGGCTACACCTTC.

The J gene is TRBJ1-4, the V gene TRBV9; TRBD1 is a possible D gene (5 bases). Germline CDR1 and CDR2: SGDLS and YYNGEE. The CDR3 sequence is 13 residues long. Trimming removed 3 bases at V and 8 bases at J, with 11 bases between. DNA for the CDR3: TGTGCCAGCAGCGCAGGGTCGGTGGAAAAACTGTTTTTT. Translating it yields CASSAGSVEKLFF.

J is TRBJ1-2 and V is TRBV5-8, with D unresolved. Trimming removed 1 base from V and 1 base from J, with 14 bases in between. The CDR3 loop spans 16 amino acids. CDR1 and CDR2 from the germline V gene are SGHTS and YDEGEE. CDR3 DNA: TGTGCCAGCAGCTTGTCCGTGGTGATGATTAACTATGGCTACACCTTC. This encodes CASSLSVVMINYGYTF.

The gene calls are TRBV7-3 and TRBJ2-1; 8 nucleotides match TRBD1. The CDR3 spans 13 residues. CDR1 and CDR2 (germline): SGHTA, FQGTGA. The junction had 4 bases not matched to a gene; V was cut back by 4 bases and J by 8 bases. CDR3 loop: CASSSDRVDEQFF. CDR3 DNA: TGTGCCAGCAGCTCGGACAGGGTCGATGAGCAGTTCTTC.

This clone has just a few counts. This rearrangement joins TRBV3-1 (or the pseudogene TRBV3-2) to TRBJ1-4; 12 bases map to TRBD1. Germline V gives CDR1 LGHDT, CDR2 YNNKEL (reference sequence). CDR3 size: 16 residues. V was pared by 1 base and J by 8 bases, with 5 bases of the junction left unmatched. CDR3 residues: CASSQAGGTGGEKLFF. The CDR3 DNA sequence: TGTGCCAGCAGCCAAGCTGGCGGGACAGGGGGCGAAAAACTGTTTTTT.

This chain links TRBV6-5 with TRBJ1-1; D gene ambiguous. The V gene lost 2 bases and the J gene lost 13 bases, with 11 bases spanning the gap. The CDR3 is made up of 11 amino acids. CDR1 and CDR2 from the germline V gene are MNHEY and SVGAGI. CDR3 nucleotides: TGTGCCAGCAGTTACGGCGATGTTGGTTTCTTT. Its translation: CASSYGDVGFF.

The CDR3 sequence is CASSRADTDTQYF. The CDR3 DNA follows: TGTGCCAGCAGTCGAGCGGATACAGATACGCAGTATTTT. V gene TRBV27 combines with J gene TRBJ2-3; possibly TRBD2 for D (5 bases). Germline V CDR1 and CDR2: MNHEY, SMNVEV (reference sequence). This CDR3 contains 13 residues. The ends were cut back, 5 bases at V and 3 bases at J, with 9 bases in the middle.

This clone was counted only a few times. CDR3 protein: CASSIDLPRRQGWDNSNQPQHF. The DNA for the CDR3 is TGTGCCAGTAGTATAGATCTGCCGAGGCGCCAAGGTTGGGATAATAGCAATCAGCCCCAGCATTTT. The gene calls are TRBV19 and TRBJ1-5; D not resolved. Germline V gene lookup returns CDR1 LNHDA and CDR2 SQIVND (reference sequence). V lost 0 bases and J 0 bases, leaving 27 bases between the germline ends. The CDR3 runs 22 residues.

The chain employs TRBV2 and TRBJ1-6, with a tentative D call TRBD1 (6 bases). Trimming shortened V by 7 bases and J by 7 bases, and 8 bases separated the two germline ends. Per germline, CDR1 SNHLY and CDR2 FYNNEI. The CDR3 extends over 12 amino acids. The CDR3 is CASNTGNSPLHF. CDR3 nucleotides: TGTGCCAGCAACACAGGGAATTCACCCCTCCACTTT.

The chain employs TRBV28 and TRBJ1-1, with D uncertain. CDR3 length: 11 residues. Germline CDR1 and CDR2: MDHEN and SYDVKM. V was shortened by 7 bases and J by 3 bases, with 6 bases between the two germline ends. The CDR3: CASKMDTEAFF. In DNA form, the CDR3 reads TGTGCCAGCAAGATGGACACTGAAGCTTTCTTT.

DNA of the CDR3: TGTGCCAGCAGTTACGGACAGACCTACGAGCAGTACTTC. Translating it yields CASSYGQTYEQYF. The chain links TRBV6-5 to TRBJ2-7, with D possibly TRBD1 on 6 matching bases. Between the trimmed V and J ends, which lost 2 bases and 2 bases, there was a span of 7 bases. The CDR3 sequence is 13 residues long. Germline-derived CDR1 and CDR2 are MNHEY and SVGAGI.

This clone was observed a handful of times. CDR3 amino acids: CAWRPDMSSYEQYF. The CDR3 DNA follows: TGTGCCTGGAGGCCAGACATGAGCTCCTACGAGCAGTACTTC. The rearrangement joins TRBV30 to TRBJ2-7, with D hard to call. The CDR3 loop spans 14 amino acids. V was cut by 3 bases and J by 0 bases, with 12 bases left in between. Germline CDR1 reads GTSNPN; CDR2 reads SVGIG (reference sequence). Full variable domain (remainder filled in from reference TRBV30 and TRBJ2-7): SQTIHQWPATLVQPVGSPLSLECTVEGTSNPNLYWYRQAAGRGLQLLFYSVGIGQISSEVPQNLSASRPQDRQFILSSKKLLLSDSGFYLCAWRPDMSSYEQYFGPGTRLTVT.

This clone was detected only a few times. This sequence joins TRBV18 and TRBJ2-2, with TRBD1 as a possible D gene (6 bases). The CDR3 runs 13 residues. The V end lost 2 bases, the J end lost 5 bases, and 6 bases lay between the germline ends. The germline CDR1 and CDR2 sequences are KGHSH and LQKENI. CDR3 sequence: CASSPDRTGELFF. CDR3 sequence (DNA): TGTGCCAGCTCACCAGACAGGACCGGGGAGCTGTTTTTT.